This T cell receptor beta chain stems from a study of CD8+CD57+ T cells in acquired aplastic anemia (dated by TCRdb to between 2018 and 2020). In terms of the full investigation: Extracted DNA from sorted CD4+ and CD8+ cells averaged approximately 3 ug, ranging from about 0.2 to 30 ug. A CD8+CD57+ expansion meant a frequency higher than the mean frequency seen in healthy subjects. The paper as a whole reports these results and caveats: Between patients and healthy controls, no significant difference in CD8+ Simpson's diversity was found (P=0.060). About 28 CD8+ CDR3 sequences were found in both patients and controls but appeared to be highly expressed in patients and within the immunodominant clones of the patients.

TCR beta VDJ combination and CDR3 sequence profiling used genomic DNA as the template. TCR repertoire sequencing was run on an Illumina HiSeq 2000. Turning to the authors' computational methods: TRBV/TRBJ rearrangement plots, CDR3 size and DJ length profiles, and Simpson's diversity index were used to assess repertoires. The most abundant DNA sequence in the deep sequencing data was taken as the immunodominant clone. CDR3 amino acid sequences were checked for sharing between subjects and were compared against published repertoires and the VDJdb database. Through fastp at Q25 and MiXCR, TCRdb rebuilt clones from the public reads, retaining in-frame beta chains. Rows are unified per CDR3 protein, each entry keeping the most common DNA and genes. The V and J calls and clone size come from TCRdb's table, not from the authors' own analysis. The sample includes hundreds of thousands of distinct CDR3 sequences, with under 40% observed a single time. The ten top clones hold less than 0.85% of the sample.

Unmatched junction bases come to 9, with V trimmed by 7 bases and J by 6 bases. The CDR3 goes from the cysteine to the phenylalanine over 13 residues. Only the CDR3 part of the read is kept: 39 bases, read in frame from the first base. From a lookup of the germline V gene, CDR1 and CDR2 are SNHLY and FYNNEI. For this clonotype: Its antigen remains undetermined. It has no much larger one-base neighbor in the sample; base qualities were not kept.

Patients chosen for sequencing had shown expansion of CD8+CD57+ cells by flow cytometry. Severe acquired aplastic anemia was diagnosed in all patients according to International Study of Aplastic Anemia and Agranulocytosis and Camitta criteria. Patients had received no therapy at the time of blood sampling. In this study, sorted CD4+ and CD8+ T cells from the blood of healthy subjects and of severe aplastic anemia patients had their TCR repertoires deep-sequenced. In the USA, patient enrollment took place under clinicaltrials.gov protocols 00001620, 01623167, 00001397, 00071045, 00081523 and 00961064. Ficoll-Paque density gradient centrifugation was used to isolate peripheral blood mononuclear cells. Before DNA was extracted, CD4+ and CD8+ T cells were sorted using either FACS or magnetic beads.

This receptor was obtained from a human donor with aplastic anemia. Input material: sorted CD4+, CD8+, or CD8+CD57+ T cells (not recorded which) from PBMCs. The chain is assembled from TRBV2 and TRBJ2-7; a stretch of 7 junction bases matches TRBD1. The nucleotides are TGTGCCAGCAAGGGACAGCTCCCTGGCGAGCAGTACTTC. Translation gives CASKGQLPGEQYF. The variable domain in full, with residues beyond the CDR3 obtained from the reference TRBV2 and TRBJ2-7 genes, is EPEVTQTPSHQVTQMGQEVILRCVPISNHLYFYWYRQILGQKVEFLVSFYNNEISEKSEIFDDQFSVERPDGSNFTLKIRSTKLEDSAMYFCASKGQLPGEQYFGPGTRLTVT.